This T cell receptor beta chain is drawn from a study of T cell responses to AZD1222 COVID-19 vaccine. Only in-frame clones appear in the TCRdb table, and some are missing; sequencing was by immunoSEQ multiplex PCR. The table shows roughly 200,000 clones, with 88% occurring only once. The CDR3 extends over 16 amino acids. Germline V gene lookup returns CDR1 SEHNR and CDR2 FQNEAQ (reference sequence). V lost 1 base to trimming and J lost 0 bases, with 13 bases between them. The sequence came from an adult in good health. The chain uses TRBV7-9 and TRBJ2-7, with D perhaps matching TRBD1 (5 bases). The sequenced sample was peripheral blood, obtained on day 0 of AZD1222 vaccination. The CDR3 sequence: CASSLEGVGASYEQYF. The CDR3 nucleotides are TGTGCCAGCAGCTTAGAAGGGGTGGGCGCCTCCTACGAGCAGTACTTC.